The 19 T cell receptor beta chains reported below all come from one sample, sequenced in a study of T-cell memory formation after mild COVID-19. In TCRdb, the 5' RACE reads were re-called with MiXCR into one record per CDR3 protein. The sample consists of some 300,000 distinct CDR3 sequences, approximately 19% of them appearing once. The sequencing sample was made of PBMCs or a T cell subset sorted from them (not recorded which). The source is a man younger than 35 who had mild COVID-19 (a few samples of this study predate the infection). Cell type and time point are not known.

This clonotype was seen more than once but under ten times. This rearrangement joins TRBV7-9 to TRBJ2-7, with D perhaps matching TRBD1 (6 bases). The ends were cut back, 1 base at V and 2 bases at J, with 12 bases in the middle. Germline loops: CDR1 SEHNR, CDR2 FQNEAQ (reference sequence). The length of the CDR3 is 15 residues. The CDR3, as DNA: TGTGCCAGCAGCTTAGGGATGACAGGACCCTACGAGCAGTACTTC. Its protein is CASSLGMTGPYEQYF.

J is TRBJ2-3 and V is TRBV9, with 9 bases matching TRBD2. The germline V gene has CDR1 SGDLS and CDR2 YYNGEE. V lost 0 bases and J lost 4; bases outside the gene matches: 3. The CDR3 has 15 residues. For the CDR3, the DNA is TGTGCCAGCAGCGTAGTAGCGGGGGATTCAGATACGCAGTATTTT. Protein: CASSVVAGDSDTQYF.

The genes are TRBV19 and TRBJ2-4, with 7 positions matching TRBD1. The germline V gene encodes CDR1 LNHDA and CDR2 SQIVND (reference sequence). This CDR3 contains 14 residues. The ends lost 5 bases at V and 6 bases at J; junction bases unmatched: 7. Written as DNA, the CDR3 is TGTGCCAGTAGTTCGCCAGGGGGTAGAAACATTCAGTACTTC. Its protein is CASSSPGGRNIQYF.

In this sample, this clonotype turned up many times. The genes are TRBV20-1 and TRBJ2-4; no clear D gene. Germline lookup yields CDR1 DFQATT and CDR2 SNEGSKA (reference sequence). The ends were cut back, 6 bases at V and 0 bases at J, with 9 bases in the middle. This CDR3 region has 13 residues. DNA for the CDR3: TGCAGTGCGGCAGATTTAGCCAAAAACATTCAGTACTTC. It translates to CSAADLAKNIQYF.

Many counts were recorded for this clonotype. This sequence joins TRBV5-4 and TRBJ1-4; D possibly corresponds to TRBD1 (6 bases). This CDR3 region has 14 residues. The germline V gene encodes CDR1 SGHNT and CDR2 YYREEE (reference sequence). Trimming left V 2 bases short and J 8 bases short, with 13 bases between. CDR3 in amino acids: CASSLQGAEEKLFF. The CDR3 DNA reads TGTGCCAGCAGCTTACAGGGCGCGGAGGAAAAACTGTTTTTT. The full variable domain, its missing parts supplied by reference TRBV5-4 and TRBJ1-4, is ETGVTQSPTHLIKTRGQQVTLRCSSQSGHNTVSWYQQALGQGPQFIFQYYREEENGRGNFPPRFSGLQFPNYSSELNVNALELDDSALYLCASSLQGAEEKLFFGSGTQLSVL.

The chain uses TRBV7-9 and TRBJ2-7; 7 positions agree with TRBD2. V shed 4 bases, J shed 6 bases, and the junction held 6 bases outside the gene matches. CDR1 is SEHNR and CDR2 is FQNEAQ in the germline V gene (reference sequence). CDR3 size: 13 residues. In DNA form, the CDR3 reads TGTGCCAGCAGCTCCGGGGGGAACGGCGAGCAGTACGTC. It encodes CASSSGGNGEQYV.

The V call is TRBV5-1, the J call TRBJ1-1; D remains unclear. V shed 7 bases and J shed 0 bases, with 13 bases lying between them. Germline V gene lookup returns CDR1 SGHRS and CDR2 YFSETQ. The CDR3 has 14 residues. This chain's CDR3 is CASGPRRLNTEAFF. DNA of the CDR3: TGCGCCAGCGGCCCACGGAGACTGAACACTGAAGCTTTCTTT.

This clonotype came up many times. The chain employs TRBV12-3 or TRBV12-4 and TRBJ2-3, with 9 bases matching TRBD2. The CDR3 covers 15 residues. Trimming removed 2 bases from V and 4 bases from J; junction bases left unmatched: 4. The CDR3, as DNA: TGTGCCAGCAGTTTACCAGCGGGGGGTTCAGATACGCAGTATTTT. Translating it yields CASSLPAGGSDTQYF.

This chain uses TRBV11-2 with TRBJ2-7; 7 nucleotides agree with TRBD1. CDR1 is SGHAT and CDR2 is FQNNGV in the germline V gene. There are 15 residues in the CDR3. J lost 5 bases, V lost 1 base, and 8 bases had no gene match. This CDR3 is CASSLAQGQFDEQYF. CDR3 DNA sequence: TGTGCCAGCAGCTTAGCTCAGGGACAGTTCGACGAGCAGTACTTC.

The gene calls are TRBV5-6 and TRBJ2-7; D gene unclear. Between the trimmed V and J ends, which lost 5 bases and 5 bases, there was a span of 14 bases. CDR3 length: 13 amino acids. Germline CDR1 reads SGHDT; CDR2 reads YYEEEE. CDR3 loop: CASRSSRIHEQYV. The CDR3 nucleotides read TGTGCCAGCAGATCCAGTCGCATTCACGAGCAGTACGTC.

This sequence joins TRBV7-9 and TRBJ2-3; D is perhaps TRBD2 (6 bases). Germline V gene data show CDR1 as SEHNR and CDR2 as FQNEAQ (reference sequence). Trimming took 5 bases from V and 1 from J, leaving 10 bases between them. The CDR3 is made up of 14 amino acids. In nucleotides, the CDR3 is TGTGCCAGCAGCCGACTAGGGGGCACAGATACGCAGTATTTT. Its translation: CASSRLGGTDTQYF.

The gene calls are TRBV6-2 or TRBV6-3 and TRBJ2-5; D gene ambiguous. The germline gives CDR1 MNHEY, CDR2 SVGEGT. There are 13 residues in the CDR3. V was cut by 4 bases and J by 0 bases, with 6 bases left in between. In DNA form, the CDR3 reads TGTGCCAGCAGTTCGAAGTACCAAGAGACCCAGTACTTC. Protein sequence: CASSSKYQETQYF.

Only a few counts were recorded for this clonotype. J is TRBJ2-7 and V is TRBV7-9; TRBD1 aligns across 12 bases. This CDR3 is 13 amino acids long. CDR1 and CDR2 (germline): SEHNR, FQNEAQ (reference sequence). Trimming at V came to 9 bases and at J to 6 bases, leaving 6 bases not matched to a gene. The CDR3 loop is CARRDRGLGEQYV. CDR3 DNA: TGTGCCAGGAGGGACAGGGGGCTTGGCGAGCAGTACGTC.

The chain couples TRBV7-2 to TRBJ2-1, with 11 bases identical to TRBD1. Per the germline V gene, CDR1 is SGHTA and CDR2 is FQGNSA. The V segment lost 0 bases and the J segment 9 bases; nucleotides outside the gene matches: 4. This CDR3 spans 15 amino acids. The CDR3 sequence: CASSLAGQGVSEQFF. The CDR3, as DNA: TGTGCCAGCAGCTTAGCGGGACAGGGGGTGAGTGAGCAGTTCTTC.

The V and J genes are TRBV6-2 or TRBV6-3 and TRBJ1-2, with D possibly being TRBD1 (6 bases). The CDR3 extends over 14 amino acids. Trimming pared 6 bases from V and 5 bases from J, leaving 16 bases between. The germline V gene encodes CDR1 MNHEY and CDR2 SVGEGT. CDR3 DNA: TGTGCCAGCAGAAGGGACACCCGATTATATGGCTACACCTTC. This gives the protein CASRRDTRLYGYTF.

This chain's CDR3 is CASSPRVFEAFEQFF. In DNA, the CDR3 is TGTGCCAGCAGCCCCAGGGTCTTCGAGGCGTTTGAGCAGTTCTTC. This chain connects TRBV7-9 to TRBJ2-1, with a possible D match to TRBD1 (5 bases). This CDR3 is 15 amino acids long. Trimming cost V 5 bases and J 9 bases, with 20 bases left between them. Per the germline V gene, CDR1 is SEHNR and CDR2 is FQNEAQ (reference sequence).

This clonotype was picked up many times. The chain employs TRBV5-1 and TRBJ2-3; the match to TRBD2 covers 9 bases. This CDR3 region has 14 residues. J lost 5 bases, V lost 3 bases, and 4 bases had no gene match. From germline, CDR1 is SGHRS and CDR2 YFSETQ. The CDR3 is CASSSRGGGDTQYF. The CDR3 nucleotides are TGCGCCAGCAGCTCGCGGGGGGGAGGAGATACGCAGTATTTT.

The V gene is TRBV6-6, the J gene TRBJ2-7; TRBD1 aligns across 9 bases. From germline, CDR1 is MNHNY and CDR2 SVGAGI (reference sequence). There are 16 residues in the CDR3. V lost 2 bases, J lost 7 bases, and 12 bases stayed unmatched. The CDR3 protein is CASSYRLGTGSWEQYF. DNA of the CDR3: TGTGCCAGCAGTTACAGACTTGGGACAGGGAGTTGGGAGCAGTACTTC.

There are a few counts of this clonotype. At one end, the junction sequence differs from germline, possibly due to a read error. The rearrangement uses TRBV14 and TRBJ1-1; D gene unclear. Germline V gene sequence: CDR1 SGHDN, CDR2 FVKESK. The CDR3 length is 12 residues. As DNA, the CDR3 is TGTGCCAGCAGCCAAGGCCTGATTCACGGATCGTTT. The encoded protein is CASSQGLIHGSF.